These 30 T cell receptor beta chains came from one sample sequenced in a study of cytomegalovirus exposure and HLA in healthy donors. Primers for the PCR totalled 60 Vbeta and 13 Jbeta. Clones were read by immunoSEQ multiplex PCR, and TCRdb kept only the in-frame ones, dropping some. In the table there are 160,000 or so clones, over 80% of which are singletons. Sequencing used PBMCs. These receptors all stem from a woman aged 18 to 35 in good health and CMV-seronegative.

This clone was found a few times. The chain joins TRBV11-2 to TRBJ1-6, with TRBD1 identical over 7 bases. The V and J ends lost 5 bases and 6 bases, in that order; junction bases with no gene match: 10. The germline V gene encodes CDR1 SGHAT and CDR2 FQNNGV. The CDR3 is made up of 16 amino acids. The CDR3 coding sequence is TGTGCCAGCAGCCTCAGTAGGGGGCTCGGTAATTCACCCCTCCACTTT. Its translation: CASSLSRGLGNSPLHF. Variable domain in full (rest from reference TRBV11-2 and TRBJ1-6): EAGVAQSPRYKIIEKRQSVAFWCNPISGHATLYWYQQILGQGPKLLIQFQNNGVVDDSQLPKDRFSAERLKGVDSTLKIQPAKLEDSAVYLCASSLSRGLGNSPLHFGNGTRLTVT.

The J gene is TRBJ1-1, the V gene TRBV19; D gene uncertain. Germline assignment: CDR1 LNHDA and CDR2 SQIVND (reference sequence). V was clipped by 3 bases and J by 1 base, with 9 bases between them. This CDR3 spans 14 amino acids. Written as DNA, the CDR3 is TGTGCCAGTAGTATGAACCCAGGGAACACTGAAGCTTTCTTT. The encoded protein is CASSMNPGNTEAFF.

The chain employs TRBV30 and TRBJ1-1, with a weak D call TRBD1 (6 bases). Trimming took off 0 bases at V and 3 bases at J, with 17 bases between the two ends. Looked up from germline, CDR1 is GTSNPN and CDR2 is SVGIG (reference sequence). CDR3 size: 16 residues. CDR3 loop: CAWSVPVTGRYTEAFF. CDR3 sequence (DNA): TGTGCCTGGAGTGTACCCGTGACAGGACGATACACTGAAGCTTTCTTT.

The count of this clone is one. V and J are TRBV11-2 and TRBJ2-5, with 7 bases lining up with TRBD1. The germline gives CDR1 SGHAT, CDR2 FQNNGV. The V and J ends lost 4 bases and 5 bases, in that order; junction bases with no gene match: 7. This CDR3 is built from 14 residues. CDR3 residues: CASSSRTGVETQYF. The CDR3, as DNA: TGTGCCAGCAGCTCAAGAACAGGGGTCGAGACCCAGTACTTC.

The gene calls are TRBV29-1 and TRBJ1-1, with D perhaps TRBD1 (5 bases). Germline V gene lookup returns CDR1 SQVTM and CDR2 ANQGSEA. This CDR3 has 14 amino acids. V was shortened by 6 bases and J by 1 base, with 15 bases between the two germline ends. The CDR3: CSVYRKVANTEAFF. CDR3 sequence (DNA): TGCAGCGTCTACAGGAAGGTTGCGAACACTGAAGCTTTCTTT.

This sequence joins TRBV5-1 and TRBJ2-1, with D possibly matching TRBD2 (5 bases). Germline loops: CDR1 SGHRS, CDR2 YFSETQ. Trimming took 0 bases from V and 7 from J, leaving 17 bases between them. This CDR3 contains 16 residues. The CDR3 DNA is TGCGCCAGCAGCTTGGCCTTGGGAGAAGTCGGGAATGAGCAGTTCTTC. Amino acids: CASSLALGEVGNEQFF.

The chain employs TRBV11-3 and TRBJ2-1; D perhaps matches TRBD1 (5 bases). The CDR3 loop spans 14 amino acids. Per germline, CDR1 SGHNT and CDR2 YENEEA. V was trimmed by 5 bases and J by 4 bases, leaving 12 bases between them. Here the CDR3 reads CASSDSRGYNEQFF. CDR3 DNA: TGTGCCAGCAGCGACAGTAGGGGATACAATGAGCAGTTCTTC.

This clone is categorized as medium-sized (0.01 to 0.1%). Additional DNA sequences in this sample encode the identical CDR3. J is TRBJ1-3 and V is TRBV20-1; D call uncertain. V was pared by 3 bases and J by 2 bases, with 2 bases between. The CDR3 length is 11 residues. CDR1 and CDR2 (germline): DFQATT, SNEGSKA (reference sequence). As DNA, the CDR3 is TGCAGTGCTAGCGCTGGAAACACCATATATTTT. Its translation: CSASAGNTIYF.

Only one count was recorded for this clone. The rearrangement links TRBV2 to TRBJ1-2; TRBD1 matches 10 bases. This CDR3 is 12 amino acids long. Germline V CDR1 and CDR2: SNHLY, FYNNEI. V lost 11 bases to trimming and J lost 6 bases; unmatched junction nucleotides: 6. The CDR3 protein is CAFWTGGNGYTF. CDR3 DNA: TGTGCCTTTTGGACAGGGGGAAATGGCTACACCTTC.

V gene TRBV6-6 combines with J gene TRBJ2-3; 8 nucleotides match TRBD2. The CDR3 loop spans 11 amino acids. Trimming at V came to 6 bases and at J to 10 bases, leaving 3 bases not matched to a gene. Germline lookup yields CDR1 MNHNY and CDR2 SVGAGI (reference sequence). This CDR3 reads CASRGLVSQYF. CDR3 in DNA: TGTGCCAGCAGGGGACTAGTTTCGCAGTATTTT.

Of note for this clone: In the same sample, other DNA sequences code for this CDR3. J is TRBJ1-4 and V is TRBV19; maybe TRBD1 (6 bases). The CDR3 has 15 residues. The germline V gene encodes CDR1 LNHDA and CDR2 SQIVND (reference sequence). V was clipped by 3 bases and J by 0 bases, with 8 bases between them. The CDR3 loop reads CASSMTGATNEKLFF. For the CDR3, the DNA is TGTGCCAGTAGTATGACAGGCGCAACTAATGAAAAACTGTTTTTT.

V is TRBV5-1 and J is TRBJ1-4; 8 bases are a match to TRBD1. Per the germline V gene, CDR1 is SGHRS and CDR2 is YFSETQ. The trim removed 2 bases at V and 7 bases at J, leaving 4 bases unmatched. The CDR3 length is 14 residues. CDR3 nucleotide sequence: TGCGCCAGCAGCTTCGGCAGGGGGCCTGAAAAACTGTTTTTT. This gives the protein CASSFGRGPEKLFF. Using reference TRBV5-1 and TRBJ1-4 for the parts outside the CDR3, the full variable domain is KAGVTQTPRYLIKTRGQQVTLSCSPISGHRSVSWYQQTPGQGLQFLFEYFSETQRNKGNFPGRFSGRQFSNSRSEMNVSTLELGDSALYLCASSFGRGPEKLFFGSGTQLSVL.

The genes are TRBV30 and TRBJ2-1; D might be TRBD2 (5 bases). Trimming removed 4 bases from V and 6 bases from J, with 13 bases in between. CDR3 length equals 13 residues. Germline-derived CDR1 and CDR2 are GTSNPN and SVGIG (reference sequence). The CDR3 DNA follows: TGTGCCTGGACCACTCTAGCTCGCAATGAGCAGTTCTTC. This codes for CAWTTLARNEQFF.

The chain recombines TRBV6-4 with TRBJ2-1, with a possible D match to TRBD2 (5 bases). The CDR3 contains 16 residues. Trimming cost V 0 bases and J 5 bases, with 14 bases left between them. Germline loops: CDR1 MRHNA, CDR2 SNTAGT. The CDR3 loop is CASSDSMVSDHNEQFF. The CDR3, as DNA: TGTGCCAGCAGTGACTCGATGGTTAGCGACCACAATGAGCAGTTCTTC.

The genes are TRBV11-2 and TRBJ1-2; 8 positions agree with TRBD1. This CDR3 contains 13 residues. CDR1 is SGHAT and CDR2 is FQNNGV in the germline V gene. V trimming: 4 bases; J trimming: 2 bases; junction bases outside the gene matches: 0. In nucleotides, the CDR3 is TGTGCCAGCAGCTGGGACAGGAACTATGGCTACACCTTC. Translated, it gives CASSWDRNYGYTF.

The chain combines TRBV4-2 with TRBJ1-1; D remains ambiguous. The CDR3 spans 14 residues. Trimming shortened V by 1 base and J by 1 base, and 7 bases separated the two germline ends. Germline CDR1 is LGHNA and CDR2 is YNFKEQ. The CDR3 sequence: CASSQAGKNTEAFF. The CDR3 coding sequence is TGTGCCAGCAGCCAAGCGGGAAAGAACACTGAAGCTTTCTTT.

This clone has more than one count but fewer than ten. The CDR3 is CASSKGLDGAFF. Here the CDR3 DNA reads TGTGCCAGCAGCAAAGGACTAGACGGTGCTTTCTTT. V is TRBV21-1 and J is TRBJ1-1. TRBV21-1 is marked as a pseudogene. The CDR3 runs 12 residues.

The CDR3 DNA follows: TGCGCCAGCAGCTTGTCGGCGGCGGGTTCTGGAAACACCATATATTTT. It codes for CASSLSAAGSGNTIYF. The chain combines TRBV5-1 with TRBJ1-3, with D unresolved. The ends were cut back, 1 base at V and 1 base at J, with 12 bases in the middle. The CDR3 covers 16 residues. Germline V gene sequence: CDR1 SGHRS, CDR2 YFSETQ. The full variable domain, with the rest looked up from reference TRBV5-1 and TRBJ1-3, is KAGVTQTPRYLIKTRGQQVTLSCSPISGHRSVSWYQQTPGQGLQFLFEYFSETQRNKGNFPGRFSGRQFSNSRSEMNVSTLELGDSALYLCASSLSAAGSGNTIYFGEGSWLTVV.

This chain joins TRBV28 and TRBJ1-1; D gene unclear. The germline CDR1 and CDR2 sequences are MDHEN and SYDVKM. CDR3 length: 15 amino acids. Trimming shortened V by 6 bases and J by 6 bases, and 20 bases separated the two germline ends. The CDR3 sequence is CASRPKEGTTAEAFF. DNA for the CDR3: TGTGCCAGCAGGCCGAAAGAGGGCACGACCGCTGAAGCTTTCTTT.

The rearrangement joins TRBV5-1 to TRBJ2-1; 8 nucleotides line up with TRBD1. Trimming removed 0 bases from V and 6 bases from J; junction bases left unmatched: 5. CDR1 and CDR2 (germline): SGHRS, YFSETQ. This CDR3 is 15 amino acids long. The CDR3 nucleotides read TGCGCCAGCAGCTTGGCAGGTACAGGGGGCAATGAGCAGTTCTTC. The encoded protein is CASSLAGTGGNEQFF. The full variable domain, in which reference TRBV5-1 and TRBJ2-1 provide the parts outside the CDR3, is KAGVTQTPRYLIKTRGQQVTLSCSPISGHRSVSWYQQTPGQGLQFLFEYFSETQRNKGNFPGRFSGRQFSNSRSEMNVSTLELGDSALYLCASSLAGTGGNEQFFGPGTRLTVL.

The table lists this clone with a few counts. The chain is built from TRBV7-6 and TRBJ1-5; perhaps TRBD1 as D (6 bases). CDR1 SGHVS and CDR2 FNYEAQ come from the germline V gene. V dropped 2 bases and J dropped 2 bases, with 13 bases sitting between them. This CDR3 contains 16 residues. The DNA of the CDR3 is TGTGCCAGCAGCTTAATCGGGGGGCTAGGCAATCAGCCCCAGCATTTT. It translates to CASSLIGGLGNQPQHF.

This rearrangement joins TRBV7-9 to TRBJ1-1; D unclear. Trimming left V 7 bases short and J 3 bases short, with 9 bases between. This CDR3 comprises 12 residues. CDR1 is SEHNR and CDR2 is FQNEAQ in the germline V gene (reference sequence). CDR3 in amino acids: CASTPSDTEAFF. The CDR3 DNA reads TGTGCCAGCACCCCATCGGACACTGAAGCTTTCTTT.

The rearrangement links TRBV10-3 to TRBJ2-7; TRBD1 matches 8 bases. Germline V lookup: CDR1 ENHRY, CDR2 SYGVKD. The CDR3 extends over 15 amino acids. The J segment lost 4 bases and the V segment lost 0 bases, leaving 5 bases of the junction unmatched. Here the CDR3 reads CAISESAGGLYEQYF. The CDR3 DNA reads TGTGCCATCAGTGAGTCGGCAGGGGGCCTTTACGAGCAGTACTTC.

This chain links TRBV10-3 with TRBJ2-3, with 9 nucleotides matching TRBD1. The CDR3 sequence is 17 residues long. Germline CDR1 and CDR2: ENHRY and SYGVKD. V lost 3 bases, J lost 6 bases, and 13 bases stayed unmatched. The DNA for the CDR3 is TGTGCCATCAGTGACCCAGGGGACAGGGTTTTGTTGGATACGCAGTATTTT. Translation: CAISDPGDRVLLDTQYF.

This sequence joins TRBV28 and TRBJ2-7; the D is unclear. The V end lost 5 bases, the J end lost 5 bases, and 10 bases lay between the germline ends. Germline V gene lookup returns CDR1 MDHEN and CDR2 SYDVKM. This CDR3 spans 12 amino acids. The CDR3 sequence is CASSADSDEQYF. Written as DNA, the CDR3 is TGTGCCAGCAGTGCCGACTCAGACGAGCAGTACTTC.

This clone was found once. The CDR3 coding sequence is TGTGCCAGCAGCTTGTGGCTGGCCAGGGGGCCCTCTGGGGCCAACGTCCTGACTTTC. Amino acids: CASSLWLARGPSGANVLTF. The chain is built from TRBV5-6 and TRBJ2-6; 8 nucleotides agree with TRBD1. The germline V gene has CDR1 SGHDT and CDR2 YYEEEE. V shed 1 base and J 0 bases; nucleotides not matched to a gene: 9. The CDR3 totals 19 residues.

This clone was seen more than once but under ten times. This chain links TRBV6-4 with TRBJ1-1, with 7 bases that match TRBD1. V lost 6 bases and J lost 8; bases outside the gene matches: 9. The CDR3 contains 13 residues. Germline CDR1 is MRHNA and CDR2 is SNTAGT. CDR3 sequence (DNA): TGTGCCAGCAGCACGACAGGGACCGGAGAAGCTTTCTTT. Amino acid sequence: CASSTTGTGEAFF.

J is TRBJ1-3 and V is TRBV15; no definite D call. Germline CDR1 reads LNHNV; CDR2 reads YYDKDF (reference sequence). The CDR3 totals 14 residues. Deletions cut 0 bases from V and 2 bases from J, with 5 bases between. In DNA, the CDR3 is TGTGCCACCAGCAGAGACGCTACTGGAAACACCATATATTTT. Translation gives CATSRDATGNTIYF.

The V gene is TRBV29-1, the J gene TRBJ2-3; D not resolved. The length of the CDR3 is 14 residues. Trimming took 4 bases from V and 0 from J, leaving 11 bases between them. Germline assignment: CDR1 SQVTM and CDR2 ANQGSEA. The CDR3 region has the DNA TGCAGCGTTGGGGTCTGGGCTAGCACAGATACGCAGTATTTT. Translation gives CSVGVWASTDTQYF.

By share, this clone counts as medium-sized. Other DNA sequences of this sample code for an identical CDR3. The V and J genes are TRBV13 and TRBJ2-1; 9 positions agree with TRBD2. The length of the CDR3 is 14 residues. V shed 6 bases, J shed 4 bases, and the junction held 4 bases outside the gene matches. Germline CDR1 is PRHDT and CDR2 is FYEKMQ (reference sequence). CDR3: CASSLAGSYNEQFF. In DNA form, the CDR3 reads TGTGCCAGCAGTCTAGCGGGGAGTTACAATGAGCAGTTCTTC.